This T cell receptor beta chain was observed in a study of blood T cell repertoires in COVID-19. Profiling relied on immunoSEQ multiplex PCR, and the TCRdb table lists in-frame clones only, not all of them. The sample holds a few hundred thousand clones, approximately 88% seen once. Sample: peripheral blood. The sequence derives from a man younger than 35 with active or convalescent COVID-19.

The CDR3 sequence is CASSLTGINEKLFF. CDR3 coding DNA: TGTGCCAGCAGCCTGACAGGGATTAATGAAAAACTGTTTTTT. The gene calls are TRBV27 and TRBJ1-4, with 7 bases lining up with TRBD1. The germline gives CDR1 MNHEY, CDR2 SMNVEV (reference sequence). The J segment lost 4 bases and the V segment lost 6 bases, leaving 5 bases of the junction unmatched. The CDR3 length is 14 residues.